Below, 19 T cell receptor beta chains from the same sample are listed, as sequenced in a study of blood T cell repertoires in COVID-19. The method was immunoSEQ multiplex PCR; TCRdb's version includes in-frame clones alone and lacks a portion of them. This table has 94,000 or so clones, more than 75% appearing once. Sequenced: peripheral blood. All receptors derive from a woman aged 80 or older with active COVID-19.

This chain links TRBV18 with TRBJ2-5; the D gene is possibly TRBD1 (7 bases). The V and J ends lost 3 bases and 4 bases respectively, with 15 bases between them. The CDR3 contains 15 residues. The germline CDR1 and CDR2 sequences are KGHSH and LQKENI. CDR3 protein: CASSPQGEAGETQYF. The CDR3 DNA follows: TGTGCCAGCTCACCTCAGGGGGAGGCGGGAGAGACCCAGTACTTC.

CDR3 DNA: TGTGCCAGCAGCTCGACAGTTACCTCTGGGGCCAACGTCCTGACTTTC. Amino acids: CASSSTVTSGANVLTF. This chain joins TRBV7-8 and TRBJ2-6; possibly TRBD1 for D (5 bases). The germline V and J ends were trimmed by 4 bases and 0 bases, with 10 bases remaining between them. The CDR3 sequence is 16 residues long. Germline lookup yields CDR1 SGHVS and CDR2 FQNEAQ.

The chain couples TRBV6-2 or TRBV6-3 to TRBJ1-1; D unclear. The V gene lost 2 bases and the J gene lost 7 bases, with 20 bases spanning the gap. In germline, CDR1 is MNHEY, CDR2 SVGEGT. The CDR3 runs to 16 residues. CDR3 DNA: TGTGCCAGCAGTTACCCTAGAAGAGGAACCGTAATTGAAGCTTTCTTT. This sequence encodes CASSYPRRGTVIEAFF.

The rearrangement joins TRBV18 to TRBJ2-3; 8 nucleotides line up with TRBD1. CDR3 length: 17 amino acids. Germline V gene data show CDR1 as KGHSH and CDR2 as LQKENI. V gave up 1 base and J gave up 2 bases; unmatched junction bases: 8. The CDR3 is CASSPRGTGEITDTQYF. The CDR3 DNA reads as TGTGCCAGCTCACCACGGGGGACAGGCGAAATCACAGATACGCAGTATTTT.

The V call is TRBV28, the J call TRBJ1-1, with D possibly TRBD1 on 5 matching bases. Germline CDR1 is MDHEN and CDR2 is SYDVKM. V lost 2 bases, J lost 4 bases, and 14 bases lay in between. The CDR3 totals 15 residues. CDR3 in amino acids: CASSLKGPWGTEAFF. For the CDR3, the DNA is TGTGCCAGCAGTTTAAAGGGGCCCTGGGGCACTGAAGCTTTCTTT. The entire variable domain, with the rest obtained from reference TRBV28 and TRBJ1-1, is as follows: DVKVTQSSRYLVKRTGEKVFLECVQDMDHENMFWYRQDPGLGLRLIYFSYDVKMKEKGDIPEGYSVSREKKERFSLILESASTNQTSMYLCASSLKGPWGTEAFFGQGTRLTVV.

This chain connects TRBV7-8 to TRBJ2-1; 10 bases are a match to TRBD2. Germline CDR1 is SGHVS and CDR2 is FQNEAQ. The V gene end was trimmed by 5 bases and the J gene end by 14 bases; junction bases not matched to a gene: 30. CDR3 size: 20 residues. The CDR3 reads CASSEIPGLPFVAGGHFEFF. The CDR3 region has the DNA TGTGCCAGCAGCGAAATCCCTGGCCTCCCCTTTGTAGCGGGAGGACACTTTGAGTTCTTC.

The table lists this clone with a count of one. This chain uses TRBV19 with TRBJ1-5, with a weak D call TRBD1 (6 bases). V lost 3 bases, J lost 0 bases, and 18 bases lay in between. The CDR3 sequence is 18 residues long. Germline V CDR1 and CDR2: LNHDA, SQIVND (reference sequence). CDR3 DNA: TGTGCCAGTAGTATCTCGGACAGTGGAGGATATAGCAATCAGCCCCAGCATTTT. Residues: CASSISDSGGYSNQPQHF.

This rearrangement joins TRBV27 to TRBJ2-7, with D possibly TRBD1 on 6 matching bases. Trimming cost V 5 bases and J 0 bases, with 23 bases left between them. CDR1 is MNHEY, CDR2 SMNVEV, per germline (reference sequence). The CDR3 extends over 18 amino acids. The chain's CDR3 is CASSPQPVGALSSYEQYF. The CDR3 nucleotides are TGTGCCAGCAGTCCGCAACCGGTGGGGGCACTAAGCTCCTACGAGCAGTACTTC.

The chain employs TRBV11-3 and TRBJ2-3, with 9 nucleotides matching TRBD1. Germline values: CDR1 SGHNT, CDR2 YENEEA. The V gene end was trimmed by 3 bases and the J gene end by 1 base; junction bases not matched to a gene: 8. The CDR3 is made up of 17 amino acids. The CDR3 sequence is CASSLGTGSGGTDTQYF. As DNA, the CDR3 is TGTGCCAGCAGCTTGGGGACAGGGAGCGGGGGCACAGATACGCAGTATTTT.

The V and J genes are TRBV11-2 and TRBJ2-7; a possible D gene is TRBD1 (5 bases). The V end was cut by 3 bases, the J end by 3 bases, with 21 bases between. There are 17 residues in the CDR3. Germline loops: CDR1 SGHAT, CDR2 FQNNGV. CDR3 region: CASSFNAGQGSRYEQYF. The CDR3 nucleotides read TGTGCCAGCAGCTTTAACGCCGGGCAGGGTAGTCGCTACGAGCAGTACTTC.

V is TRBV4-2 and J is TRBJ1-1; D might be TRBD1 (5 bases). V dropped 0 bases and J dropped 11 bases, with 16 bases sitting between them. This CDR3 spans 14 amino acids. Germline lookup yields CDR1 LGHNA and CDR2 YNFKEQ. CDR3 coding DNA: TGTGCCAGCAGCCAAGATCTCAGTGGGGGGTTGGCTTTCTTT. Its protein is CASSQDLSGGLAFF.

This clone appeared a single time. This chain uses TRBV27 with TRBJ2-2; 10 positions match TRBD2. J gave up 3 bases and V 2 bases, and 9 bases lay outside the gene matches. The CDR3 is 18 amino acids. In germline, CDR1 is MNHEY, CDR2 SMNVEV (reference sequence). This CDR3 reads CASSLRPRTSGDTGELFF. The CDR3 DNA reads as TGTGCCAGCAGTTTAAGGCCTAGGACTAGCGGAGACACCGGGGAGCTGTTTTTT.

Here the CDR3 reads CASSMGGGKSYEQYF. CDR3 bases: TGTGCCAGTAGTATGGGCGGGGGAAAAAGCTACGAGCAGTACTTC. The rearrangement links TRBV19 to TRBJ2-7; the match to TRBD2 covers 7 bases. Unmatched junction bases numbered 8, after V lost 3 bases and J lost 3 bases. CDR3 length equals 15 residues. The germline gives CDR1 LNHDA, CDR2 SQIVND (reference sequence).

This sequence joins TRBV7-9 and TRBJ2-5, with TRBD2 matching 9 bases. V was clipped by 2 bases and J by 4 bases; unmatched bases: 2. The CDR3 is 14 residues long. Germline V CDR1 and CDR2: SEHNR, FQNEAQ (reference sequence). The CDR3 loop reads CASSLLAGRETQYF. CDR3 DNA sequence: TGTGCCAGCAGCTTACTAGCGGGACGAGAGACCCAGTACTTC.

The chain employs TRBV11-2 and TRBJ2-7, with D possibly called TRBD1 or TRBD2 (5 bases each). Looked up from germline, CDR1 is SGHAT and CDR2 is FQNNGV. V gave up 5 bases and J gave up 5 bases, with 19 bases separating them. The CDR3 is 15 amino acids. In nucleotides, the CDR3 is TGTGCCAGCAGCCTAGGGAGACAGTTTCTCGACGAGCAGTACTTC. The encoded protein is CASSLGRQFLDEQYF.

The chain is built from TRBV7-8 and TRBJ2-7; 10 positions match TRBD1. The V segment lost 5 bases and the J segment 4 bases; nucleotides outside the gene matches: 17. CDR3 size: 18 residues. The germline V gene has CDR1 SGHVS and CDR2 FQNEAQ. The CDR3 spells CASSHRTTGGFVGYEQYF. Here the CDR3 DNA reads TGTGCCAGCAGCCATCGTACGACAGGGGGCTTCGTTGGGTACGAGCAGTACTTC.

The chain couples TRBV19 to TRBJ2-1; D is possibly TRBD2 (5 bases). Trimming stripped 5 bases from V and 6 bases from J, with 11 bases between. CDR1 LNHDA and CDR2 SQIVND come from the germline V gene (reference sequence). The CDR3 is 13 residues long. The CDR3: CASSQRGLNEQFF. The DNA for the CDR3 is TGTGCCAGTAGTCAGCGAGGACTCAATGAGCAGTTCTTC.

The V call is TRBV7-9, the J call TRBJ1-1, with D possibly being TRBD1 (5 bases). V was clipped by 6 bases and J by 6 bases, with 14 bases between them. Germline V gene lookup returns CDR1 SEHNR and CDR2 FQNEAQ (reference sequence). The CDR3 loop spans 13 amino acids. CDR3 residues: CASRPTGVAEAFF. The CDR3 region has the DNA TGTGCCAGCAGGCCCACGGGGGTAGCTGAAGCTTTCTTT.

V usage is TRBV9 and J usage is TRBJ2-7, with D tentatively TRBD1 (5 bases). Deletions cut 6 bases from V and 4 bases from J, with 17 bases between. The CDR3 is made up of 14 amino acids. The germline gives CDR1 SGDLS, CDR2 YYNGEE. CDR3 DNA sequence: TGTGCCAGCAATCCAGACCCCGACAGTTACGAGCAGTACTTC. As protein: CASNPDPDSYEQYF.